These T cell receptor beta chains were read from a single sample in a study of naive and memory T cell subsets. TCRdb recomputed calls from the UMI-ligation and nested PCR reads with MiXCR, one row per CDR3 protein. The data show tens of thousands of distinct CDR3 sequences, around 14% seen once. The sample consisted of central memory CD4+ T cells from blood. These receptors all stem from a human donor in good health. CDR3s include the opening cysteine and the closing phenylalanine or tryptophan. The order of the fields is CDR3 DNA, CDR3 protein, V gene, D gene, J gene, clone size. D genes are given only for firm matches. Not all rows give a size; the values are once, few, many and, for expanded clones, a class.

TGTGCCAGCAGCTTCGCACCTTTCGCAACTAATGAAAAACTGTTTTTT CASSFAPFATNEKLFF TRBV5-6 . TRBJ1-4 .
TGTGCCAGCAGCGTAGGGGCAGGGGGAGAGACCCAGTACTTC CASSVGAGGETQYF TRBV9 TRBD1 TRBJ2-5 few
TGTGCCAGCAGTGGGGTAGCGTATCGCACAGATACGCAGTATTTT CASSGVAYRTDTQYF TRBV6-1 . TRBJ2-3 few
TGTGCCAGCGAAGCGGGAGGGTCATACAATGAGCAGTTCTTC CASEAGGSYNEQFF TRBV6-5 TRBD2 TRBJ2-1 few
TGCGCCAGCAGCCAACCCACTAGCGGGAACGGTGAGCAGTTCTTC CASSQPTSGNGEQFF TRBV4-1 TRBD2 TRBJ2-1 .
TGTGCCAGCAGCTTGGAGGGCCCCGCCTTTCTAGCCAAAAACATTCAGTACTTC CASSLEGPAFLAKNIQYF TRBV5-5 . TRBJ2-4 .
TGTGCCAGCAGCCAAGCAGGGATTGAAGCTTTCTTT CASSQAGIEAFF TRBV3-1 . TRBJ1-1 few
TGTGCCAGCTCCCCATGGGGGGAGACCCAGTACTTC CASSPWGETQYF TRBV18 . TRBJ2-5 many
TGCAGCGCTAAACAGGGTTTAAACACTGAAGCTTTCTTT CSAKQGLNTEAFF TRBV29-1 . TRBJ1-1 .
TGCGCCAGCAGGGCAGGGGGCGGATCTGAAGCTTTCTTT CASRAGGGSEAFF TRBV5-1 TRBD1 TRBJ1-1 .
TGCAGTGCTGCAAGACAGGTGGGGACTGAAGCTTTCTTT CSAARQVGTEAFF TRBV20-1 . TRBJ1-1 .
TGCAGTGTAACTAGAGACGTCGAGCAGTTCTTC CSVTRDVEQFF TRBV20-1 . TRBJ2-1 few
TGTGCCAGCAGCCCTAGTCCCTACACCTTC CASSPSPYTF TRBV12-3/TRBV12-4 . TRBJ1-2 .
TGTGCCAGCAGCCCCCACGGGACAGCCTACAATGAGCAGTTCTTC CASSPHGTAYNEQFF TRBV7-9 TRBD1 TRBJ2-1 many
TGCAGTGCTGGATCGAAAGGCGAGCAGTACTTC CSAGSKGEQYF TRBV20-1 . TRBJ2-7 .
TGTGCCAGCAGCTTACTCAGGGACCAAGAGACCCAGTACTTC CASSLLRDQETQYF TRBV7-6 . TRBJ2-5 .
TGCAGCGTGGGGTCGGGAAGCGGGAGGGCCGAAGATACGCAGTATTTT CSVGSGSGRAEDTQYF TRBV29-1 TRBD2 TRBJ2-3 .
TGCAGCGTTGTTCGAGACAGGGGGCAGGAAAAACTGTTTTTT CSVVRDRGQEKLFF TRBV29-1 TRBD1 TRBJ1-4 .
TGCAGTGCTAGAAGGACTAGCGGGAGTGAGGAGCAGTACTTC CSARRTSGSEEQYF TRBV20-1 TRBD2 TRBJ2-7 .
TGTGCCAGCAGCCTAAAAGCAGCGGGAGGGTCGGGGACTAGATACAATGAGCAGTTCTTC CASSLKAAGGSGTRYNEQFF TRBV7-2 TRBD2 TRBJ2-1 many
TGTGCCAGCATACGGGACAGACAAGAGACCCAGTACTTC CASIRDRQETQYF TRBV2 TRBD1 TRBJ2-5 .
TGTGCCAGCAGCTTAACGGGGGGGCGCACTGAAGCTTTCTTT CASSLTGGRTEAFF TRBV7-2 . TRBJ1-1 few
TGCGCCAGCAGTGCCGCAGGGGCGGACCAGCCCCAGCATTTT CASSAAGADQPQHF TRBV10-2 . TRBJ1-5 .
TGTGCCAGCAGTTGGTTCGGGAATCGGTGGCTAGTAACTAATGAAAAACTGTTTTTT CASSWFGNRWLVTNEKLFF TRBV12-3/TRBV12-4 . TRBJ1-4 few
TGTGCCAGCAGCTTACTAGCGGGGCACACCGGGGAGCTGTTTTTT CASSLLAGHTGELFF TRBV7-8 TRBD2 TRBJ2-2 few
TGCAGCGTTGAATTCGACACCGGGGAGCTGTTTTTT CSVEFDTGELFF TRBV29-1 . TRBJ2-2 few
TGTGCCAGCAGCTTAGTGGGACTAGCGGGAGCGGCAGATACGCAGTATTTT CASSLVGLAGAADTQYF TRBV7-8 TRBD2 TRBJ2-3 many
TGTGCCAGCAGTTCACTAGCGGGAGGGTCGGAAGAGCAGTTCTTC CASSSLAGGSEEQFF TRBV28 TRBD2 TRBJ2-1 many
TGCGCCAGCAGCTTCGACAGGCCCAGGGAGGGCTACACCTTC CASSFDRPREGYTF TRBV5-1 . TRBJ1-2 .
TGTGCCAGCAGAACAGGGGGCGCGGGAGAAAAACTGTTTTTT CASRTGGAGEKLFF TRBV6-6 TRBD1 TRBJ1-4 .
TGTGCCAGCAGCTTAGGGGCTAGCGGGTATTACGAGCAGTACTTC CASSLGASGYYEQYF TRBV7-9 TRBD2 TRBJ2-7 many
TGTGCCAGCAGTTTCCGGGACAGGGGGCGCGAGCAGTACTTC CASSFRDRGREQYF TRBV27 TRBD1 TRBJ2-7 many
TGTGCCAGCTCCCCACTGGCCGGGAACTTTGACTCTGGGGCCAACGTCCTGACTTTC CASSPLAGNFDSGANVLTF TRBV18 . TRBJ2-6 few
TGCAGCGTTGAGGAGTCTGGGGCCAACGTCCTGACTTTC CSVEESGANVLTF TRBV29-1 . TRBJ2-6 few
TGTGCCAGCAACGTCGACACTACCTCTGGTGCCAACGTCCTGACTTTC CASNVDTTSGANVLTF TRBV5-6 . TRBJ2-6 few
TGTGCCAGTAGAGTAGGACCCAGAGCTTTCTTT CASRVGPRAFF TRBV19 . TRBJ1-1 .
TGTGCCAGCCTTAGGACTAGCGGGATTATCTACAATGAGCAGTTCTTC CASLRTSGIIYNEQFF TRBV2 TRBD2 TRBJ2-1 few